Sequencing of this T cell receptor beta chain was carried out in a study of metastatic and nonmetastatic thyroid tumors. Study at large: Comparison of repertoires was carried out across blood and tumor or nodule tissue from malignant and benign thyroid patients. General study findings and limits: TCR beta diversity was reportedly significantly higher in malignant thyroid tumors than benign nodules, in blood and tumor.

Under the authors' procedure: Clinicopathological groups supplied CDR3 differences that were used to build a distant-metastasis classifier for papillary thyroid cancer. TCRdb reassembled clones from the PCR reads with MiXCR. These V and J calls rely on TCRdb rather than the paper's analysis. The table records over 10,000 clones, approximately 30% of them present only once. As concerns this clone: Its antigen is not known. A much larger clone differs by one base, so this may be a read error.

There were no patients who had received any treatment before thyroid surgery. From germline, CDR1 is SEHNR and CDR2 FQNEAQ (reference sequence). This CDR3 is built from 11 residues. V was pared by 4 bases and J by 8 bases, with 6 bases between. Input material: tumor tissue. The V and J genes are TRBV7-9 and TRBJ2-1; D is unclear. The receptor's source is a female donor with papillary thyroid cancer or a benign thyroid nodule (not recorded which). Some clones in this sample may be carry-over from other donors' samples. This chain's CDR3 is CASSYRDEQFF. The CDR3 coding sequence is TGTGCCAGCAGCTACAGAGATGAGCAGTTCTTC.